This T cell receptor (beta chain) comes out of a study of identical twins. Study observations and caveats: Where out-of-frame alpha sequences were twin-shared, they showed excess low generation probability. Diverse VJ usage suggested most zero-insertion clonotypes were not invariant T cells.

Template switching added a universal primer site; cDNA carried unique molecular identifiers. TCRdb reprocessed the 5' RACE reads with MiXCR, giving one entry per CDR3 protein. The sample has about 920,000 distinct CDR3 sequences; 9% to 15% are singletons. CDR1 and CDR2 from the germline V gene are DFQATT and SNEGSKA (reference sequence). Trimming shortened V by 3 bases and J by 0 bases, and 18 bases separated the two germline ends. This CDR3 has 17 residues. About this clonotype itself: Its cognate antigen is unknown.

These data are also associated with another study on yellow fever vaccine responses in identical twins.

This receptor was taken from a woman aged 18-35 years in good health. The rearrangement uses TRBV20-1 and TRBJ1-5, with D tentatively TRBD1 (6 bases). The sample was PBMCs. CDR3 sequence reads: CSARSGQTPNSNQPQHF. DNA for the CDR3: TGCAGTGCTAGGTCAGGACAGACTCCCAATAGCAATCAGCCCCAGCATTTT.